In its sample, the clone carrying this T cell receptor beta chain was seen a few times. The target antigen is unknown. This table comes from immunoSEQ multiplex PCR, and its TCRdb copy is limited to in-frame clones, with some not included. The sample contains roughly 30,000 clones, 90% to 95% of which appear only once. The CDR3 covers 14 residues. V dropped 3 bases and J dropped 5; count of bases not matched to a gene: 4. Germline assignment: CDR1 SGHTA and CDR2 FQGTGA. The data derive from a study of OX40 agonist ivuxolimab in advanced cancers. Broader study findings: Not determined was the antigen specificity of the expanded peripheral T cells.

Sequencing used CD4+ or CD8+ T cells sorted from blood, obtained in a trial of the OX40 agonist ivuxolimab. The chain couples TRBV7-3 to TRBJ2-1; the match to TRBD2 covers 7 bases. This clonotype originated in an adult with an advanced solid tumor such as melanoma, head and neck, liver or kidney cancer. In DNA form, the CDR3 reads TGTGCCAGCAGCTTTGGGGGGGAAAACAATGAGCAGTTCTTC. It codes for CASSFGGENNEQFF.